Following are 4 T cell receptor beta chains from one sample sequenced in a study of preoperative IRX-2 immunotherapy in early breast cancer. This table comes from immunoSEQ multiplex PCR, and its TCRdb copy is limited to in-frame clones, with some not included. The sample lists around 40,000 clones, approximately 94% occurring once. Treatment specified: preoperative locoregional IRX-2 cytokine immunotherapy. The sequenced sample was tumor tissue, obtained after IRX-2 immunotherapy. The origin of the receptors is a human donor with breast cancer.

The chain carries TRBV13 and TRBJ2-5; D not certain. CDR1 PRHDT and CDR2 FYEKMQ come from the germline V gene (reference sequence). The length of the CDR3 is 16 residues. V was clipped by 5 bases and J by 0 bases, with 16 bases between them. The CDR3 sequence is CASSLSLAAYQETQYF. The CDR3 DNA follows: TGTGCCAGCAGCCTTTCGTTGGCAGCTTACCAAGAGACCCAGTACTTC.

The chain recombines TRBV18 with TRBJ2-2; a possible D gene is TRBD2 (5 bases). V lost 4 bases and J 5 bases, leaving 14 bases between the germline ends. Germline loops: CDR1 KGHSH, CDR2 LQKENI. The CDR3 loop spans 15 amino acids. The CDR3 DNA reads TGTGCCAGCTCACGATTCATCGGGGAAACCGGGGAGCTGTTTTTT. As protein: CASSRFIGETGELFF.

The chain employs TRBV7-3 and TRBJ2-1; TRBD2 agrees at 7 bases. The germline V gene encodes CDR1 SGHTA and CDR2 FQGTGA. V was pared by 1 base and J by 4 bases, with 7 bases of the junction left unmatched. This CDR3 has 16 amino acids. CDR3 in amino acids: CASSLNEAGSYNEQFF. In DNA form, the CDR3 reads TGTGCCAGCAGCTTAAATGAAGCGGGAAGTTACAATGAGCAGTTCTTC.

The chain combines TRBV7-3 with TRBJ2-1; D might be TRBD1 or TRBD2, each matching 5 bases. Trimming cost V 6 bases and J 5 bases, with 14 bases left between them. This CDR3 has 14 residues. The germline CDR1 and CDR2 sequences are SGHTA and FQGTGA. CDR3 in amino acids: CASRNMGVDNEQFF. For the CDR3, the DNA is TGTGCCAGCAGGAACATGGGGGTTGACAATGAGCAGTTCTTC.